This passage covers 27 T cell receptor beta chains from one sample sequenced in a study of response to subunit inactivated influenza vaccine. TCRdb re-called the RT-PCR reads through MiXCR, storing one row per CDR3 protein. The table shows roughly 500,000 distinct CDR3 sequences, with around 25% occurring only once. Sequencing used CD4+ T cells sorted from PBMCs, obtained 5 to 6 days after vaccination. The receptors were sampled from a man between 50 and 59 years old who received an inactivated influenza vaccine.

The chain carries TRBV5-5 and TRBJ2-7; tentative D call: TRBD2 (6 bases). The CDR3 consists of 14 residues. The germline V gene encodes CDR1 SGHKS and CDR2 YYEKEE (reference sequence). V was shortened by 5 bases and J by 0 bases, with 12 bases between the two germline ends. This CDR3 reads CASSGDWISYEQYF. Here the CDR3 DNA reads TGTGCCAGCAGTGGGGACTGGATCTCCTACGAGCAGTACTTC.

This chain links TRBV20-1 with TRBJ1-3, with 7 nucleotides matching TRBD1. The length of the CDR3 is 14 residues. After removal of 6 bases from V and 0 bases from J, the junction contained 5 bases not matched to a gene. Germline V lookup: CDR1 DFQATT, CDR2 SNEGSKA (reference sequence). The chain's CDR3 is CSAVRDSSGNTIYF. CDR3 in DNA: TGCAGTGCAGTCCGGGACAGCTCTGGAAACACCATATATTTT.

This clonotype was detected only a few times. The chain has TRBV5-1 and TRBJ1-4; 7 bases line up with TRBD1. There are 15 residues in the CDR3. Germline V gene sequence: CDR1 SGHRS, CDR2 YFSETQ. V dropped 3 bases and J dropped 8; count of bases not matched to a gene: 10. The CDR3 DNA follows: TGCGCCAGCAGCTCATCCGGGACAGCGGACGAAAAACTGTTTTTT. Amino acids: CASSSSGTADEKLFF.

The genes are TRBV27 and TRBJ2-7, with D perhaps matching TRBD1 or TRBD2 (5 bases each). The V end was cut by 4 bases, the J end by 2 bases, with 12 bases between. The CDR3 totals 14 residues. Per the germline V gene, CDR1 is MNHEY and CDR2 is SMNVEV (reference sequence). In nucleotides, the CDR3 is TGTGCCAGCAGTTGGTCCAGGGAGACCTACGAGCAGTACTTC. This codes for CASSWSRETYEQYF.

This clonotype was detected only a few times. The V and J genes are TRBV12-3 or TRBV12-4 and TRBJ2-7, with 8 bases matching TRBD2. With 6 bases clipped from V and 6 bases from J, the junction kept 7 bases outside the gene matches. The CDR3 has 13 amino acids. The CDR3: CASRVAGGTEQYF. CDR3 DNA: TGTGCCAGCAGGGTGGCGGGAGGCACCGAGCAGTACTTC.

The chain combines TRBV27 with TRBJ2-7, with 7 bases lining up with TRBD1. The CDR3 spans 16 residues. V dropped 0 bases and J dropped 7; count of bases not matched to a gene: 12. Germline values: CDR1 MNHEY, CDR2 SMNVEV (reference sequence). The CDR3 sequence: CASSLSKDPQGEEQYF. In DNA, the CDR3 is TGTGCCAGCAGTTTATCAAAGGACCCCCAGGGGGAGGAGCAGTACTTC.

This chain uses TRBV18 with TRBJ2-1; 11 bases map to TRBD2. In germline, CDR1 is KGHSH, CDR2 LQKENI. The CDR3 is 17 residues long. With V trimmed by 3 bases and J by 15 bases, 19 bases remained unmatched. The CDR3 sequence is CASSPREGTGLAGGAFF. The CDR3 DNA sequence: TGTGCCAGCTCACCGAGGGAAGGGACCGGACTAGCGGGTGGGGCGTTCTTC.

CDR3 DNA: TGCGCCAGCAGTGAAGGCTCTCGAGGTCAGCCCCAGCATTTT. Translated: CASSEGSRGQPQHF. The rearrangement joins TRBV10-2 to TRBJ1-5; D remains ambiguous. CDR1 WSHSY and CDR2 SAAADI come from the germline V gene. The CDR3 loop spans 14 amino acids. V lost 3 bases and J lost 6, with 12 bases in between.

The chain is built from TRBV4-1 and TRBJ2-7, with 7 bases aligning to TRBD2. The CDR3 runs 12 residues. Germline CDR1 MGHRA, CDR2 YSYEKL. With V trimmed by 3 bases and J by 9 bases, 5 bases remained unmatched. The CDR3 region has the DNA TGCGCCAGCAGCCAGCTCGGGGGGTCGCAGTACTTC. Translated, it gives CASSQLGGSQYF.

The rearrangement uses TRBV20-1 and TRBJ2-7; a weak D match, TRBD2 (5 bases). Germline V gene sequence: CDR1 DFQATT, CDR2 SNEGSKA (reference sequence). The CDR3 covers 14 residues. The V and J ends lost 0 bases and 3 bases respectively, with 12 bases between them. CDR3 in DNA: TGCAGTGCTAGAGAGGGGAGATCCAACTACGAGCAGTACTTC. Translating gives CSAREGRSNYEQYF.

The chain couples TRBV28 to TRBJ2-5, with D uncertain. The germline CDR1 and CDR2 sequences are MDHEN and SYDVKM. CDR3 length: 15 amino acids. The V gene lost 0 bases and the J gene lost 4 bases, with 12 bases spanning the gap. Here the CDR3 DNA reads TGTGCCAGCAGTTTATGGGAAGTTGAACCAGAGACCCAGTACTTC. Translation gives CASSLWEVEPETQYF.

V and J are TRBV28 and TRBJ1-3; D is unresolved. V was shortened by 5 bases and J by 8 bases, with 16 bases between the two germline ends. CDR3 length: 14 amino acids. The germline CDR1 and CDR2 sequences are MDHEN and SYDVKM. The CDR3 DNA reads as TGTGCCAGCAGTACCGGACCCCACGGGGACACCATATATTTT. Translated, it gives CASSTGPHGDTIYF.

The sample holds a few counts of this clonotype. This chain uses TRBV7-2 with TRBJ2-1, with a possible D match to TRBD1 (5 bases). V lost 5 bases to trimming and J lost 4 bases, with 12 bases between them. The CDR3 length is 14 residues. Germline V CDR1 and CDR2: SGHTA, FQGNSA. CDR3 coding DNA: TGTGCCAGCAGCGCGTACCAGGGTTACAATGAGCAGTTCTTC. Translating gives CASSAYQGYNEQFF.

The chain has TRBV5-6 and TRBJ2-1, with 11 bases lining up with TRBD2. The V gene's germline CDR1 is SGHDT and CDR2 YYEEEE. The J segment lost 5 bases and the V segment lost 4 bases, leaving 5 bases of the junction unmatched. The CDR3 runs 15 residues. Here the CDR3 DNA reads TGTGCCAGCAGCCAACTAGCGGGGGACCACAATGAGCAGTTCTTC. It encodes CASSQLAGDHNEQFF.

The genes are TRBV28 and TRBJ2-2, with 8 bases fitting TRBD1. The CDR3 is 15 residues long. The J segment lost 4 bases and the V segment lost 6 bases, leaving 7 bases of the junction unmatched. The germline gives CDR1 MDHEN, CDR2 SYDVKM. The CDR3 DNA is TGTGCCAGCAGCCGACAGGGGAGTTTCACCGGGGAGCTGTTTTTT. This gives the protein CASSRQGSFTGELFF. Together with reference TRBV28 and TRBJ2-2, the CDR3 gives the full variable domain: DVKVTQSSRYLVKRTGEKVFLECVQDMDHENMFWYRQDPGLGLRLIYFSYDVKMKEKGDIPEGYSVSREKKERFSLILESASTNQTSMYLCASSRQGSFTGELFFGEGSRLTVL.

This chain links TRBV20-1 with TRBJ2-7, with no clear D. Per the germline V gene, CDR1 is DFQATT and CDR2 is SNEGSKA (reference sequence). Trimming shortened V by 3 bases and J by 3 bases, and 12 bases separated the two germline ends. CDR3 size: 13 residues. The CDR3 coding sequence is TGCAGTGCTAGTTACATTCTGAACTACGAGCAGTACTTC. Translation gives CSASYILNYEQYF.

A few counts support this clonotype. Here the CDR3 reads CASSLRGAPGNTIYF. CDR3 nucleotide sequence: TGTGCCAGCAGCTTACGTGGGGCTCCGGGAAACACCATATATTTT. The V and J genes are TRBV7-9 and TRBJ1-3; perhaps TRBD1 as D (5 bases). Trimming took 2 bases from V and 4 from J, leaving 12 bases between them. This CDR3 has 15 amino acids. Germline V gene sequence: CDR1 SEHNR, CDR2 FQNEAQ (reference sequence).

This clonotype was counted a few times. The V gene is TRBV2, the J gene TRBJ1-2; D gene unclear. The V gene lost 7 bases and the J gene lost 2 bases, with 14 bases spanning the gap. This CDR3 has 14 amino acids. CDR1 and CDR2 (germline): SNHLY, FYNNEI. CDR3 DNA sequence: TGTGCCAGCAAAGCAACAGCGTTCAACTATGGCTACACCTTC. Its translation is CASKATAFNYGYTF.

The chain uses TRBV11-1 and TRBJ2-7; 10 positions agree with TRBD2. V shed 1 base, J shed 4 bases, and the junction held 4 bases outside the gene matches. Per the germline V gene, CDR1 is SGHAT and CDR2 is FQDESV (reference sequence). This CDR3 has 15 residues. The DNA of the CDR3 is TGTGCCAGCAGCTTAGGAGTGACTAGCGGGTACGAGCAGTACTTC. Translation: CASSLGVTSGYEQYF.

The rearrangement uses TRBV18 and TRBJ2-3; D gene unclear. Trimming cost V 2 bases and J 6 bases, with 12 bases left between them. Germline loops: CDR1 KGHSH, CDR2 LQKENI. The CDR3 runs 14 residues. The CDR3 nucleotides are TGTGCCAGCTCACCAATCCCGCGTATTGATACGCAGTATTTT. Its translation is CASSPIPRIDTQYF.

This clonotype was observed a handful of times. The rearrangement uses TRBV12-3 or TRBV12-4 and TRBJ2-5; D is perhaps TRBD1 (6 bases). The CDR3 has 14 amino acids. V was shortened by 3 bases and J by 3 bases, with 11 bases between the two germline ends. The CDR3 here is CASSFSPGEETQYF. The CDR3 coding sequence is TGTGCCAGCAGTTTTTCCCCAGGGGAAGAGACCCAGTACTTC.

This chain's CDR3 is CASRRPGQDEQYF. The CDR3 DNA reads as TGTGCCAGCAGGCGTCCGGGACAGGACGAGCAGTACTTC. The rearrangement joins TRBV6-6 to TRBJ2-7, with TRBD1 identical over 8 bases. Germline trimming cut 6 bases from V and 5 bases from J; bases unmatched to any gene: 6. CDR1 is MNHNY, CDR2 SVGAGI, per germline (reference sequence). The CDR3 runs 13 residues.

This clonotype was picked up a small number of times. CDR3 region: CSARFDRAAYEQYF. The CDR3 DNA reads TGCAGTGCTAGATTTGACAGGGCAGCCTACGAGCAGTACTTC. The J gene is TRBJ2-7, the V gene TRBV20-1; 7 bases line up with TRBD1. After removal of 2 bases from V and 2 bases from J, the junction contained 6 bases not matched to a gene. Germline loops: CDR1 DFQATT, CDR2 SNEGSKA (reference sequence). This CDR3 comprises 14 residues.

Only a few counts were recorded for this clonotype. The chain recombines TRBV6-2 or TRBV6-3 with TRBJ1-5; 7 bases align to TRBD1. Germline CDR1 is MNHEY and CDR2 is SVGEGT. Trimming took 0 bases from V and 5 from J; bases not matched to a gene: 1. The CDR3 has 14 residues. The CDR3 protein is CASSYSQGYQPQHF. As DNA, the CDR3 is TGTGCCAGCAGTTACTCACAGGGGTATCAGCCCCAGCATTTT.

CDR3 region: CASSSLWGSSYEQYF. The CDR3 DNA reads as TGTGCCAGCAGTTCCCTGTGGGGCAGCTCCTACGAGCAGTACTTC. J is TRBJ2-7 and V is TRBV6-5; perhaps TRBD1 as D (5 bases). The CDR3 has 15 amino acids. The germline gives CDR1 MNHEY, CDR2 SVGAGI. Deletions cut 4 bases from V and 0 bases from J, with 13 bases between.

The genes are TRBV18 and TRBJ2-1; 13 bases match TRBD2. The germline gives CDR1 KGHSH, CDR2 LQKENI. J gave up 0 bases and V 3 bases, and 2 bases lay outside the gene matches. The CDR3 extends over 17 amino acids. The CDR3 coding sequence is TGTGCCAGCTCACCCCGGACTAGCGGGAGCTCCTACAATGAGCAGTTCTTC. It encodes CASSPRTSGSSYNEQFF.

The chain links TRBV6-5 to TRBJ1-2; 7 bases map to TRBD1. CDR1 is MNHEY and CDR2 is SVGAGI in the germline V gene. J was trimmed by 4 bases and V by 4 bases; bases with no gene match: 9. The CDR3 consists of 15 residues. CDR3 in amino acids: CASSSGRGQIYGYTF. CDR3 bases: TGTGCCAGCAGTTCTGGGCGGGGACAGATCTATGGCTACACCTTC.